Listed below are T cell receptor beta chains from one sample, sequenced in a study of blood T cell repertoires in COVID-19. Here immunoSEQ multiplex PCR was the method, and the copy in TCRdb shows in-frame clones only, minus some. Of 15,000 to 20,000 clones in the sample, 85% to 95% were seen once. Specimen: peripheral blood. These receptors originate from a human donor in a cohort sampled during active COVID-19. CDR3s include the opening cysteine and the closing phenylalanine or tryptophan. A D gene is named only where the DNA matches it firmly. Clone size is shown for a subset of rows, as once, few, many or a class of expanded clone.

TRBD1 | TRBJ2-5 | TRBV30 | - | CACTLGGTGRSETQYF | TGTGCCTGCACCCTGGGGGGGACAGGGAGGTCGGAGACCCAGTACTTC
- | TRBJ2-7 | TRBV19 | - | CASSINSASGEQYF | TGTGCCAGTAGTATTAATTCCGCGTCGGGTGAGCAGTACTTC
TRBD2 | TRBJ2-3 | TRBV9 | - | CASSAAFLSGPTDTQYF | TGTGCCAGCAGCGCAGCATTCCTTAGCGGGCCCACAGATACGCAGTATTTT
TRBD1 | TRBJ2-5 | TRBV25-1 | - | CASSPMAPGTDQETQYF | TGTGCCAGCAGCCCCATGGCCCCCGGGACAGACCAAGAGACCCAGTACTTC
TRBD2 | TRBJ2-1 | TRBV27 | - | CASSLGVGLAGGYEQFF | TGTGCCAGCAGTTTAGGCGTCGGCCTAGCGGGAGGGTATGAGCAGTTCTTC
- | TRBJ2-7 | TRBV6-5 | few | CASSYSSGSYEQYF | TGTGCCAGCAGTTACTCTTCGGGGTCCTACGAGCAGTACTTC
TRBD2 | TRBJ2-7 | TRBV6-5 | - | CASSSITTSVYEQYF | TGTGCCAGCAGTTCAATAACTACTAGCGTTTACGAGCAGTACTTC
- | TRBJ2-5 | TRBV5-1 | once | CASSLYAQRGPETQYF | TGCGCCAGCAGCCTGTACGCCCAAAGGGGCCCGGAGACCCAGTACTTC
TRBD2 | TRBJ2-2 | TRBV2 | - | CASSVEAGWGTGELFF | TGTGCCAGCAGTGTAGAAGCGGGATGGGGGACCGGGGAGCTGTTTTTT
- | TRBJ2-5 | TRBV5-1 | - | CASSLSSETQYF | TGCGCCAGCAGCTTGTCGAGTGAGACCCAGTACTTC
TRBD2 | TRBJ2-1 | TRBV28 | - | CASTLYYGTSGSEQFF | TGTGCCAGCACCCTGTATTACGGGACTAGCGGTAGTGAGCAGTTCTTC
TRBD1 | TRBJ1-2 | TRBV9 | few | CASSVVQGARDGYTF | TGTGCCAGCAGCGTAGTACAGGGGGCGCGAGATGGCTACACCTTC
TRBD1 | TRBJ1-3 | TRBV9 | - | CASSVATGSGNTIYF | TGTGCCAGCAGCGTAGCGACAGGGTCTGGAAACACCATATATTTT
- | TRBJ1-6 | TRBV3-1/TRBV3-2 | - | CASSQDLQVDTPSPLHF | TGTGCCAGCAGCCAAGATCTACAGGTCGATACCCCTTCACCCCTCCACTTT
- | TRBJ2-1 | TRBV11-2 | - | CASSQGRSSYNEQFF | TGTGCCAGCAGCCAGGGCCGAAGCTCCTACAATGAGCAGTTCTTC
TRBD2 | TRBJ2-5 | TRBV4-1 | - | CASSQDGTSGQETQYF | TGCGCCAGCAGCCAAGATGGGACTAGCGGCCAAGAGACCCAGTACTTC
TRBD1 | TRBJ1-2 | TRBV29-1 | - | CSVERGQGSPYGYTF | TGCAGCGTTGAAAGGGGACAGGGGTCCCCCTATGGCTACACCTTC
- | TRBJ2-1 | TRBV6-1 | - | CASSEVVSNEQFF | TGTGCCAGCAGTGAAGTGGTCAGCAATGAGCAGTTCTTC
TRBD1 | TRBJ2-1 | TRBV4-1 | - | CASSQWDRSGNEQFF | TGCGCCAGCAGCCAATGGGACAGGTCGGGCAATGAGCAGTTCTTC
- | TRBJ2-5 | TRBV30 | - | CAWSVADQETQYF | TGTGCCTGGAGTGTTGCGGACCAAGAGACCCAGTACTTC
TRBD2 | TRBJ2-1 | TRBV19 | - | CASSRLAVTYNEQFF | TGTGCCAGTAGTAGACTAGCGGTTACCTACAATGAGCAGTTCTTC
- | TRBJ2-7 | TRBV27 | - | CASSLSIGGGLEQYF | TGTGCCAGCAGTTTATCGATAGGGGGAGGGCTCGAGCAGTACTTC
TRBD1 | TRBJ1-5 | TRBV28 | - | CASRPGTGPNQPQHF | TGTGCCAGCAGGCCCGGGACAGGGCCCAATCAGCCCCAGCATTTT